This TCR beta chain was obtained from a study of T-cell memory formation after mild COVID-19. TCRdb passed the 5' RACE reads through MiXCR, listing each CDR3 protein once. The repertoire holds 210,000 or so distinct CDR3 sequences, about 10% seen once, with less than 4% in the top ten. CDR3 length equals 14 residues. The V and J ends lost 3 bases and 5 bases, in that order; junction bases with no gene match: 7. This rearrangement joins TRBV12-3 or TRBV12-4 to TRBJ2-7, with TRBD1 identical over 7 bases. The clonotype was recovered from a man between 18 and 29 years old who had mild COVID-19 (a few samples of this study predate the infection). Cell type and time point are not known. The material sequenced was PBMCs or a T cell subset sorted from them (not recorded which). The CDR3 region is CASSFPDRDNEQYF. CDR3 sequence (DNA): TGTGCCAGCAGTTTTCCCGACAGGGACAACGAGCAGTACTTC.